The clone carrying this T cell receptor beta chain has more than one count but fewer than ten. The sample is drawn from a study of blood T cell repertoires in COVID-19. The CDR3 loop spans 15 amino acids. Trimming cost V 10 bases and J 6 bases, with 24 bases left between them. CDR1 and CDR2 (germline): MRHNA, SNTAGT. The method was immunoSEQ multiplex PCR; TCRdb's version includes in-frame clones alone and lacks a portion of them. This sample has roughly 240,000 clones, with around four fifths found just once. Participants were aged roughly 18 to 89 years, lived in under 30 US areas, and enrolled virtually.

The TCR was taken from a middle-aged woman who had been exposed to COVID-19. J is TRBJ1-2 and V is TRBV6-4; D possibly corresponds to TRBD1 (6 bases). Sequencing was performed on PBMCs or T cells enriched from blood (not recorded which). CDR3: CATTGQPNKSDGYTF. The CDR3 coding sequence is TGTGCCACCACGGGACAACCAAATAAATCAGATGGCTACACCTTC.